This is a list of T cell receptor beta chains from one sample in a study of blood T cell repertoires in COVID-19. Some clones are missing from TCRdb's copy, which holds only in-frame ones; the method was immunoSEQ multiplex PCR. Of some 100,000 clones listed, roughly 89% are singletons. Input material: peripheral blood. These receptors were taken from a man aged 65 to 85 with acute or convalescent COVID-19. Both conserved end residues are part of each CDR3. A D gene is named only where the DNA matches it firmly. Rows give clone size only sometimes, using once, few, many, or a class for an expanded clone.

CDR3 DNA	CDR3 protein	J gene	V gene	D gene	clone size
TGTGCCAGCAGCCGGGACAGGTACGCCTTC	CASSRDRYAF	TRBJ1-2	TRBV2	TRBD1	few
TGTGCCAGCTCACCCGGGACATGGAGCTACGAGCAGTACTTC	CASSPGTWSYEQYF	TRBJ2-7	TRBV18	NA	NA
TGTGCCAGCAGCCCTGGGCCAGATAATTCACCCCTCCACTTT	CASSPGPDNSPLHF	TRBJ1-6	TRBV9	NA	NA
TGTGCCAGCAGCCGGGAGGGACAGGGAAGAAACACCATATATTTT	CASSREGQGRNTIYF	TRBJ1-3	TRBV6-1	TRBD1	NA
TGTGCCAGCAGCACCACTACAGGGGGAATGAACACTGAAGCTTTCTTT	CASSTTTGGMNTEAFF	TRBJ1-1	TRBV7-9	TRBD1	NA
TGTGCCAGCAGTTACTCCCGGTCCTTCTCTGGAAACACCATATATTTT	CASSYSRSFSGNTIYF	TRBJ1-3	TRBV6-5	NA	NA
TGCGCCAGCAGCCAAGGGGGGACTAGCGGGAGTAAAGCCAAAAACATTCAGTACTTC	CASSQGGTSGSKAKNIQYF	TRBJ2-4	TRBV4-1	TRBD2	NA
TGTGCCAGCAGGCCCGGACAGTTGTATTCACCCCTCCACTTT	CASRPGQLYSPLHF	TRBJ1-6	TRBV7-6	NA	few
TGTGCCAGCAGCAATTTCGAGGGAGGGTCAGGAAACACCATATATTTT	CASSNFEGGSGNTIYF	TRBJ1-3	TRBV21-1	NA	NA
TGTGCCAGCAGCTTAGATGCAGGGGATGACGAGCAGTACTTC	CASSLDAGDDEQYF	TRBJ2-7	TRBV11-3	NA	NA
TGTGCCAGCAGGGGAGAGCGCTATGGCTACACCTTC	CASRGERYGYTF	TRBJ1-2	TRBV7-9	NA	NA
TGTGCCAGCAGCTTTCAAGGACTAGCGGGGGGGCAAGAGACCCAGTACTTC	CASSFQGLAGGQETQYF	TRBJ2-5	TRBV5-6	TRBD2	NA
TGTGCCAGCTCACCTCGTACGGTTGGGGGACAGGGAGGCACTGAAGCTTTCTTT	CASSPRTVGGQGGTEAFF	TRBJ1-1	TRBV18	TRBD1	few
TGTGCCACCAGTGATGTGTTAGCGGGATCGGTTGGTGAGCAGTTCTTC	CATSDVLAGSVGEQFF	TRBJ2-1	TRBV24-1	TRBD2	NA
TGTGCCAGCAGCTACTACAGGGGAGGTCGTGAAAAACTGTTTTTT	CASSYYRGGREKLFF	TRBJ1-4	TRBV7-8	TRBD1	NA
TGTGCCAGCAGCGGATCACAGTTCTATGGCTACACCTTC	CASSGSQFYGYTF	TRBJ1-2	TRBV7-9	NA	NA
TGTGCCAGCAGCTTAGTAGGGGGCGACACTGAAGCTTTCTTT	CASSLVGGDTEAFF	TRBJ1-1	TRBV7-9	TRBD1	NA
TGTGCCAGCAGTTCGGGTAGCGGGAGTCTTCACTACAGCACAGATACGCAGTATTTT	CASSSGSGSLHYSTDTQYF	TRBJ2-3	TRBV27	TRBD2	once